This TCR beta chain appears in the sequencing data of a study of preoperative IRX-2 immunotherapy in early breast cancer (dated by TCRdb to between 2018 and 2021). The treatment or condition label on this specimen signifies: preoperative locoregional IRX-2 cytokine immunotherapy. The samples were obtained from a phase Ib study in which preoperative, locoregional IRX-2 cytokine immunotherapy intended to prime immune responses was tested. Donors were patients with early-stage breast cancer who received IRX-2 before surgery. Counted from cysteine to phenylalanine, this CDR3 has 13 amino acids. Just CDR3 DNA is preserved here, 39 bases in frame from base 1. About this clone itself: Which antigen it targets is not known. No clone much larger than this one lies a single base away; base qualities are absent.

The library was produced with the immunoSEQ multiplex PCR assay. TCRdb holds this immuneACCESS table with in-frame rearrangements only. Some clones are missing; in checked studies, unresolved V genes explain under half, and the rest has no known cause. Recorded for this sample are around 88,000 clones; more than 80% of them occurred a single time. Over 2% of the sample belongs to the ten largest clones. Sequenced here: tumor tissue, sampled after IRX-2 immunotherapy. The TCR sequence derives from a human donor with breast cancer. The rearrangement combines TRBV22-1 with TRBJ2-3. TRBV22-1 is noted as a pseudogene. The CDR3 here reads CASSKISTDTQYF. In nucleotides, the sequence is TGTGCCAGCAGCAAAATAAGCACAGATACGCAGTATTTT.